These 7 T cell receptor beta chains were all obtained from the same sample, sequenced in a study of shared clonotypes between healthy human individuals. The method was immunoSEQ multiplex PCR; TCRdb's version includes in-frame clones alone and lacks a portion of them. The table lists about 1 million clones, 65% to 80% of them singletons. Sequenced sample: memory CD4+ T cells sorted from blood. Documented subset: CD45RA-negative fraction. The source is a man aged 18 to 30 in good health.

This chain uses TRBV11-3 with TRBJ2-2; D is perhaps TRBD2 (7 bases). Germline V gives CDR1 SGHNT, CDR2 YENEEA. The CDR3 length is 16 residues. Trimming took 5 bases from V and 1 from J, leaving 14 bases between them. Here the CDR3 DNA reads TGTGCCAGCAGCCCGGGGGGCATCCAGAACACCGGGGAGCTGTTTTTT. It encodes CASSPGGIQNTGELFF.

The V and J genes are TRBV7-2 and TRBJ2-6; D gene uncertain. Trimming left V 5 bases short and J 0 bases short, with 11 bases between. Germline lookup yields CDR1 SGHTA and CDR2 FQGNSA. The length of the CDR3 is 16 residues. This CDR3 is CASSGRRSSGANVLTF. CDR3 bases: TGTGCCAGCAGCGGCCGACGGAGCTCTGGGGCCAACGTCCTGACTTTC.

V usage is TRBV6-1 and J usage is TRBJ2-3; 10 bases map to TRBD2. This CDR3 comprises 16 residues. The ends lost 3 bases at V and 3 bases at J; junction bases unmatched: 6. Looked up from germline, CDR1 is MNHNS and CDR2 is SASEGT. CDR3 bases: TGTGCCAGCAGTGAGGGTAGCGGGGGGATAACAGATACGCAGTATTTT. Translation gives CASSEGSGGITDTQYF.

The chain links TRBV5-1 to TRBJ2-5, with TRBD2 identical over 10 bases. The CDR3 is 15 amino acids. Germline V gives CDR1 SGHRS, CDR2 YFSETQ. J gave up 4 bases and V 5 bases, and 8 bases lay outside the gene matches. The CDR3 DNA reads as TGCGCCAGCAGTCTGGCAGCGGGGGGGCTAGAGACCCAGTACTTC. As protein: CASSLAAGGLETQYF.

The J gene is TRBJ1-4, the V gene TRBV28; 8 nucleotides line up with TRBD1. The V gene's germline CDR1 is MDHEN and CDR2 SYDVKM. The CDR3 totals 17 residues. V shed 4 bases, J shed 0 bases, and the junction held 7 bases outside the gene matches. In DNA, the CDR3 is TGTGCCAGCAGTTACAGGGGGGGTCGGGCAACTAATGAAAAACTGTTTTTT. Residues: CASSYRGGRATNEKLFF.

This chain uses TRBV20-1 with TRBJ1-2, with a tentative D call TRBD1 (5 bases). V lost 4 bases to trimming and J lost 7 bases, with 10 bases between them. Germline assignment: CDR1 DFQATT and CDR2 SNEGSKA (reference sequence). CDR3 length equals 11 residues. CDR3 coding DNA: TGCAGTGCTACCCCTCAGGGTGGCTACACCTTC. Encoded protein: CSATPQGGYTF.

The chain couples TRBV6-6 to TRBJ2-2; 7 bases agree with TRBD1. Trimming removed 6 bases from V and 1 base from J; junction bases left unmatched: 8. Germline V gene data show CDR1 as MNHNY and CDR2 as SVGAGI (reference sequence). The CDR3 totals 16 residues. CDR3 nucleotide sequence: TGTGCCAGCAGCAGACAGGGCGCCCTGAACACCGGGGAGCTGTTTTTT. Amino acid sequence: CASSRQGALNTGELFF.